The next 30 T cell receptor beta chains were all read from a single sample in a study of radiation and T cells in renal cell carcinoma. The table came from immunoSEQ multiplex PCR; TCRdb's copy has only in-frame clones and leaves some out. The data hold 50,000 to 65,000 clones, with 70% to 80% observed a single time. Time point reported: blood 4 weeks post-SBRT, at nephrectomy. Treatment defined: 15 Gy SBRT to primary tumor, nephrectomy 4 weeks later. Sequencing used blood, obtained from a patient whose treatment included radiotherapy and nephrectomy. These receptors all stem from a man in his fifties or sixties with renal cell carcinoma.

This rearrangement joins TRBV30 to TRBJ2-2; 11 bases match TRBD2. J gave up 0 bases and V 5 bases, and 8 bases lay outside the gene matches. The V gene's germline CDR1 is GTSNPN and CDR2 SVGIG (reference sequence). The CDR3 is 17 residues long. For the CDR3, the DNA is TGTGCCTGGGACCGCCTAGCGGGGGGCGCGAACACCGGGGAGCTGTTTTTT. Protein: CAWDRLAGGANTGELFF.

CDR3 region: CASFRAGTGSGYTF. The CDR3 DNA reads as TGTGCCAGTTTTCGGGCCGGGACAGGGAGCGGCTACACCTTC. The chain joins TRBV6-5 to TRBJ1-2, with 9 bases that match TRBD1. This CDR3 region has 14 residues. The junction had 13 bases not matched to a gene; V was cut back by 9 bases and J by 8 bases. CDR1 and CDR2 (germline): MNHEY, SVGAGI.

The chain employs TRBV29-1 and TRBJ2-2; 9 bases agree with TRBD1. V dropped 3 bases and J dropped 5; count of bases not matched to a gene: 1. The CDR3 consists of 13 residues. Germline V CDR1 and CDR2: SQVTM, ANQGSEA. The CDR3 bases are TGCAGCGTTGAGGGACAGGGAACCGGGGAGCTGTTTTTT. Amino acid sequence: CSVEGQGTGELFF.

In its sample, this clone was seen once. The chain employs TRBV2 and TRBJ1-2; D is unresolved. The CDR3 sequence is 13 residues long. V was cut by 7 bases and J by 4 bases, with 13 bases left in between. Germline V CDR1 and CDR2: SNHLY, FYNNEI. The DNA for the CDR3 is TGTGCCAGCAACTTGGCATCTGTCTATGGCTACACCTTC. Amino acids: CASNLASVYGYTF.

The rearrangement uses TRBV2 and TRBJ1-5, with 9 bases that match TRBD1. Germline V CDR1 and CDR2: SNHLY, FYNNEI. The CDR3 has 13 amino acids. V shed 9 bases and J 4 bases; nucleotides not matched to a gene: 4. In DNA, the CDR3 is TGTGCCAGTCAGACAGGGGGGAATCAGCCCCAGCATTTT. The encoded protein is CASQTGGNQPQHF.

This clone was detected only a few times. V and J are TRBV30 and TRBJ2-3; 7 bases are a match to TRBD1. CDR1 and CDR2 from the germline V gene are GTSNPN and SVGIG (reference sequence). The CDR3 spans 13 residues. J lost 4 bases, V lost 0 bases, and 1 base had no gene match. In DNA form, the CDR3 reads TGTGCCTGGAGTGTCACAGGGGCAGATACGCAGTATTTT. Translated, it gives CAWSVTGADTQYF.

About this clone: Compared with germline, one end of the junction differs, possibly owing to a read error. V gene TRBV7-2 combines with J gene TRBJ1-1; 7 bases are shared with TRBD1. The germline V gene encodes CDR1 SGHTA and CDR2 FQGNSA. CDR3 length: 14 residues. The CDR3: CASSVASGGTEAFF. The CDR3 nucleotides are TGTGCCAGCAGCGTAGCGTCAGGGGGCACTGAAGCTTTCTTT.

The chain couples TRBV30 to TRBJ2-3, with TRBD2 matching 11 bases. CDR1 is GTSNPN and CDR2 is SVGIG in the germline V gene (reference sequence). Trimming removed 0 bases from V and 6 bases from J; junction bases left unmatched: 2. CDR3 length equals 14 residues. In DNA, the CDR3 is TGTGCCTGGAGTGTAGGGACTAGCGGCGATACGCAGTATTTT. This codes for CAWSVGTSGDTQYF.

Turning to this clone: Relative to the germline gene, one junction end is altered; a read error may explain this. Here the CDR3 reads CASRDPESADF. The CDR3 DNA sequence: TGTGCCAGCCGGGACCCTGAAAGCGCGGACTTC. J is TRBJ2-7 and V is TRBV6-1; possibly TRBD1 or TRBD2 for D (5 bases each). The length of the CDR3 is 11 residues. Germline CDR1 and CDR2: MNHNS and SASEGT.

The rearrangement uses TRBV6-1 and TRBJ2-5; the match to TRBD2 covers 12 bases. The junction had 9 bases not matched to a gene; V was cut back by 2 bases and J by 5 bases. Germline CDR1 is MNHNS and CDR2 is SASEGT. This CDR3 has 17 amino acids. CDR3 nucleotide sequence: TGTGCCAGCAGTGAAAGTCGACTAGCGGGAGTCGGGGAGACCCAGTACTTC. The encoded protein is CASSESRLAGVGETQYF.

The chain links TRBV7-5 to TRBJ2-7; the table's D gene call, TRBD1, was not cross checked with the DNA. TRBV7-5 is a known pseudogene. The CDR3 loop spans 16 amino acids. The DNA of the CDR3 is TGTGTCAGAAGCTTAACACCGAGACAGCGCCCCTACGAGCAGTACGTC. Amino acids: CVRSLTPRQRPYEQYV.

The genes are TRBV7-2 and TRBJ1-5; 9 bases agree with TRBD1. J was trimmed by 1 base and V by 6 bases; bases with no gene match: 7. The CDR3 length is 16 residues. Germline lookup yields CDR1 SGHTA and CDR2 FQGNSA. The CDR3 reads CASSITGGWSNQPQHF. The CDR3 DNA sequence: TGTGCCAGCAGTATCACAGGGGGCTGGAGCAATCAGCCCCAGCATTTT. Full variable domain (missing parts from reference TRBV7-2 and TRBJ1-5): GAGVSQSPSNKVTEKGKDVELRCDPISGHTALYWYRQSLGQGLEFLIYFQGNSAPDKSGLPSDRFSAERTGGSVSTLTIQRTQQEDSAVYLCASSITGGWSNQPQHFGDGTRLSIL.

The table lists this clone with a few counts. This chain uses TRBV11-3 with TRBJ2-3; D is uncertain. The CDR3 covers 13 residues. The germline V gene has CDR1 SGHNT and CDR2 YENEEA. Trimming stripped 6 bases from V and 2 bases from J, with 9 bases between. Written as DNA, the CDR3 is TGTGCCAGCAGACGAAACTTCACAGATACGCAGTATTTT. As protein: CASRRNFTDTQYF.

CDR3 amino acids: CASSIQRSTDTQYF. For the CDR3, the DNA is TGCGCCAGCAGCATACAGAGGAGCACAGATACGCAGTATTTT. J is TRBJ2-3 and V is TRBV5-1, with D unresolved. V lost 4 bases and J lost 0, with 9 bases in between. This CDR3 has 14 residues. Germline values: CDR1 SGHRS, CDR2 YFSETQ.

The rearrangement links TRBV19 to TRBJ1-3; weak D call: TRBD1 (5 bases). This CDR3 spans 16 amino acids. Germline CDR1 and CDR2: LNHDA and SQIVND (reference sequence). The V end lost 3 bases, the J end lost 7 bases, and 19 bases lay between the germline ends. CDR3 protein: CASSMYRDGTRNTIYF. Here the CDR3 DNA reads TGTGCCAGTAGTATGTATAGGGACGGGACTCGGAACACCATATATTTT.

The chain has TRBV4-3 and TRBJ1-2, with TRBD1 as a possible D gene (5 bases). The CDR3 has 15 amino acids. Trimming removed 0 bases from V and 8 bases from J, with 16 bases in between. Germline CDR1 LGHNA, CDR2 YSLEER. The chain's CDR3 is CASSQDPLGREGYTF. The DNA for the CDR3 is TGCGCCAGCAGCCAAGACCCCCTGGGCAGGGAGGGCTACACCTTC.

The chain combines TRBV10-3 with TRBJ1-3; unclear D gene. Trimming took off 7 bases at V and 9 bases at J, with 16 bases between the two ends. This CDR3 region has 13 residues. CDR1 is ENHRY and CDR2 is SYGVKD in the germline V gene. The CDR3 protein is CAIKSDKIGTIYF. The CDR3 DNA is TGTGCCATCAAATCAGACAAAATTGGCACCATATATTTT.

The chain couples TRBV10-2 to TRBJ1-1; D is unclear. The CDR3 runs 13 residues. V lost 2 bases, J lost 6 bases, and 10 bases lay in between. Germline loops: CDR1 WSHSY, CDR2 SAAADI. The CDR3 spells CASSETTTPEAFF. As DNA, the CDR3 is TGCGCCAGCAGTGAGACGACTACCCCTGAAGCTTTCTTT.

This clone has just one count. J is TRBJ2-2 and V is TRBV11-2; perhaps TRBD2 as D (5 bases). Per the germline V gene, CDR1 is SGHAT and CDR2 is FQNNGV. Trimming removed 1 base from V and 4 bases from J, with 10 bases in between. The CDR3 covers 15 residues. In DNA, the CDR3 is TGTGCCAGCAGCTTAGGGCAGGAGGTCACCGGGGAGCTGTTTTTT. This encodes CASSLGQEVTGELFF.

This clone was recorded a few times. This chain links TRBV27 with TRBJ2-1; the D is unclear. With 5 bases removed from V and 6 bases from J, the gap between germline ends came to 11 bases. Looked up from germline, CDR1 is MNHEY and CDR2 is SMNVEV (reference sequence). The CDR3 spans 13 residues. The CDR3 loop is CASSRRRVNEQFF. The CDR3, as DNA: TGTGCCAGCAGTCGGCGGAGAGTCAATGAGCAGTTCTTC.

This chain links TRBV12-5 with TRBJ1-2, with a possible D match to TRBD1 (5 bases). This CDR3 spans 16 amino acids. Between the trimmed V and J ends, which lost 3 bases and 8 bases, there was a span of 22 bases. Germline V gives CDR1 LGHNT, CDR2 FRNRAP. Written as DNA, the CDR3 is TGTGCTAGTGGTTTCTCCGGGACTCCGGGGTTAGGGGGCTACACCTTC. Translation: CASGFSGTPGLGGYTF.

The chain couples TRBV7-6 to TRBJ1-5, with D perhaps TRBD1 (5 bases). CDR3 length: 13 amino acids. The germline gives CDR1 SGHVS, CDR2 FNYEAQ. V was shortened by 5 bases and J by 5 bases, with 10 bases between the two germline ends. Here the CDR3 reads CASSPGPDQPQHF. The CDR3 DNA reads as TGTGCCAGCAGCCCGGGGCCGGATCAGCCCCAGCATTTT.

The rearrangement uses TRBV18 and TRBJ2-1; D is uncertain. Trimming removed 0 bases at V and 0 bases at J, with 12 bases between. The germline gives CDR1 KGHSH, CDR2 LQKENI. This CDR3 is 17 amino acids long. The CDR3 DNA is TGTGCCAGCTCACCACCAAAGAACCCCAACTCCTACAATGAGCAGTTCTTC. Residues: CASSPPKNPNSYNEQFF. Complete variable domain (other parts from reference TRBV18 and TRBJ2-1): NAGVMQNPRHLVRRRGQEARLRCSPMKGHSHVYWYRQLPEEGLKFMVYLQKENIIDESGMPKERFSAEFPKEGPSILRIQQVVRGDSAAYFCASSPPKNPNSYNEQFFGPGTRLTVL.

V is TRBV6-1 and J is TRBJ2-1, with D maybe TRBD1 (8 bases). CDR3 length: 15 residues. CDR1 MNHNS and CDR2 SASEGT come from the germline V gene. Trimming cost V 4 bases and J 7 bases, with 17 bases left between them. Here the CDR3 reads CASSVDREGGNEQFF. The CDR3 DNA reads as TGTGCCAGCAGTGTGGACAGGGAGGGTGGTAATGAGCAGTTCTTC.

V is TRBV5-1 and J is TRBJ1-4, with 10 positions matching TRBD1. The CDR3 length is 15 residues. Germline CDR1 is SGHRS and CDR2 is YFSETQ. The J segment lost 6 bases and the V segment lost 0 bases, leaving 2 bases of the junction unmatched. The CDR3 coding sequence is TGCGCCAGCAGCTTGGAGGGGACAGGGGATGAAAAACTGTTTTTT. Its translation: CASSLEGTGDEKLFF.

The chain uses TRBV6-1 and TRBJ1-2, with D perhaps matching TRBD1 (6 bases). The CDR3 has 14 amino acids. CDR1 and CDR2 from the germline V gene are MNHNS and SASEGT. Trimming cost V 10 bases and J 1 base, with 16 bases left between them. The CDR3 nucleotides are TGTGCCACCGGTAACAGGGCAATTAACTATGGCTACACCTTC. It codes for CATGNRAINYGYTF.

The V and J genes are TRBV29-1 and TRBJ1-3; D remains unclear. Germline CDR1 SQVTM, CDR2 ANQGSEA. The CDR3 consists of 14 residues. The V gene lost 3 bases and the J gene lost 0 bases, with 9 bases spanning the gap. The CDR3: CSVEVPTSGNTIYF. The CDR3 DNA sequence: TGCAGCGTTGAGGTTCCCACCTCTGGAAACACCATATATTTT.

The chain uses TRBV30 and TRBJ2-5; weak D call: TRBD1 (6 bases). The J call may be mistaken, given a closer DNA end match to TRBJ2-7. The CDR3 runs to 13 residues. CDR1 is GTSNPN and CDR2 is SVGIG in the germline V gene (reference sequence). In DNA form, the CDR3 reads TGTGCCTGGAGGGAACAGGGTGCCTACGAGCAGTACTTC. It yields the protein CAWREQGAYEQYF.

This sequence joins TRBV4-3 and TRBJ2-4; 9 nucleotides agree with TRBD1. Germline CDR1 is LGHNA and CDR2 is YSLEER. The CDR3 sequence is 15 residues long. V lost 4 bases, J lost 6 bases, and 7 bases stayed unmatched. This CDR3 is CASSLGGDRANIQYF. The CDR3, as DNA: TGCGCCAGCAGCCTGGGGGGGGACAGGGCAAACATTCAGTACTTC.

Only one count was recorded for this clone. The chain is built from TRBV30 and TRBJ1-1, with D maybe TRBD1 (5 bases). This CDR3 contains 14 residues. V was trimmed by 5 bases and J by 0 bases, leaving 13 bases between them. CDR1 is GTSNPN, CDR2 SVGIG, per germline (reference sequence). In nucleotides, the CDR3 is TGTGCCTGGGGGACCCTCAGGATGAACACTGAAGCTTTCTTT. Its translation: CAWGTLRMNTEAFF.